This T cell receptor beta chain comes out of a study of T cell changes during pregnancy in multiple sclerosis. Germline values: CDR1 MNHEY, CDR2 SMNVEV (reference sequence). The J segment lost 1 base and the V segment lost 5 bases, leaving 6 bases of the junction unmatched. This CDR3 is built from 15 residues. TCRdb keeps only in-frame clones here, not all; method: immunoSEQ multiplex PCR. The sample has tens of thousands of clones, around 93% seen once. The chain carries TRBV27 and TRBJ1-1; 8 nucleotides agree with TRBD1. The input for sequencing was CD8+ T cells from peripheral blood mononuclear cells, taken after pregnancy. The sequence derives from a female donor with multiple sclerosis, enrolled in a pregnancy study. CDR3 coding DNA: TGTGCCAGCAGTCCGCGGACAGGGTCGAACACTGAAGCTTTCTTT. Its protein product is CASSPRTGSNTEAFF.